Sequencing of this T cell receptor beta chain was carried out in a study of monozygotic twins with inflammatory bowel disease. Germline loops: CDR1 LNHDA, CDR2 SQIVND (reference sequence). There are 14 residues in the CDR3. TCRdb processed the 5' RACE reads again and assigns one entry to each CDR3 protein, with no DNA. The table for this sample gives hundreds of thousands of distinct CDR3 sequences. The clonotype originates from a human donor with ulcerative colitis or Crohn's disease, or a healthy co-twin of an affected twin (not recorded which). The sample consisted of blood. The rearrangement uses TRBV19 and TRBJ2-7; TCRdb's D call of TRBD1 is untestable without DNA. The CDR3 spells CASSIDATGVEQYF.